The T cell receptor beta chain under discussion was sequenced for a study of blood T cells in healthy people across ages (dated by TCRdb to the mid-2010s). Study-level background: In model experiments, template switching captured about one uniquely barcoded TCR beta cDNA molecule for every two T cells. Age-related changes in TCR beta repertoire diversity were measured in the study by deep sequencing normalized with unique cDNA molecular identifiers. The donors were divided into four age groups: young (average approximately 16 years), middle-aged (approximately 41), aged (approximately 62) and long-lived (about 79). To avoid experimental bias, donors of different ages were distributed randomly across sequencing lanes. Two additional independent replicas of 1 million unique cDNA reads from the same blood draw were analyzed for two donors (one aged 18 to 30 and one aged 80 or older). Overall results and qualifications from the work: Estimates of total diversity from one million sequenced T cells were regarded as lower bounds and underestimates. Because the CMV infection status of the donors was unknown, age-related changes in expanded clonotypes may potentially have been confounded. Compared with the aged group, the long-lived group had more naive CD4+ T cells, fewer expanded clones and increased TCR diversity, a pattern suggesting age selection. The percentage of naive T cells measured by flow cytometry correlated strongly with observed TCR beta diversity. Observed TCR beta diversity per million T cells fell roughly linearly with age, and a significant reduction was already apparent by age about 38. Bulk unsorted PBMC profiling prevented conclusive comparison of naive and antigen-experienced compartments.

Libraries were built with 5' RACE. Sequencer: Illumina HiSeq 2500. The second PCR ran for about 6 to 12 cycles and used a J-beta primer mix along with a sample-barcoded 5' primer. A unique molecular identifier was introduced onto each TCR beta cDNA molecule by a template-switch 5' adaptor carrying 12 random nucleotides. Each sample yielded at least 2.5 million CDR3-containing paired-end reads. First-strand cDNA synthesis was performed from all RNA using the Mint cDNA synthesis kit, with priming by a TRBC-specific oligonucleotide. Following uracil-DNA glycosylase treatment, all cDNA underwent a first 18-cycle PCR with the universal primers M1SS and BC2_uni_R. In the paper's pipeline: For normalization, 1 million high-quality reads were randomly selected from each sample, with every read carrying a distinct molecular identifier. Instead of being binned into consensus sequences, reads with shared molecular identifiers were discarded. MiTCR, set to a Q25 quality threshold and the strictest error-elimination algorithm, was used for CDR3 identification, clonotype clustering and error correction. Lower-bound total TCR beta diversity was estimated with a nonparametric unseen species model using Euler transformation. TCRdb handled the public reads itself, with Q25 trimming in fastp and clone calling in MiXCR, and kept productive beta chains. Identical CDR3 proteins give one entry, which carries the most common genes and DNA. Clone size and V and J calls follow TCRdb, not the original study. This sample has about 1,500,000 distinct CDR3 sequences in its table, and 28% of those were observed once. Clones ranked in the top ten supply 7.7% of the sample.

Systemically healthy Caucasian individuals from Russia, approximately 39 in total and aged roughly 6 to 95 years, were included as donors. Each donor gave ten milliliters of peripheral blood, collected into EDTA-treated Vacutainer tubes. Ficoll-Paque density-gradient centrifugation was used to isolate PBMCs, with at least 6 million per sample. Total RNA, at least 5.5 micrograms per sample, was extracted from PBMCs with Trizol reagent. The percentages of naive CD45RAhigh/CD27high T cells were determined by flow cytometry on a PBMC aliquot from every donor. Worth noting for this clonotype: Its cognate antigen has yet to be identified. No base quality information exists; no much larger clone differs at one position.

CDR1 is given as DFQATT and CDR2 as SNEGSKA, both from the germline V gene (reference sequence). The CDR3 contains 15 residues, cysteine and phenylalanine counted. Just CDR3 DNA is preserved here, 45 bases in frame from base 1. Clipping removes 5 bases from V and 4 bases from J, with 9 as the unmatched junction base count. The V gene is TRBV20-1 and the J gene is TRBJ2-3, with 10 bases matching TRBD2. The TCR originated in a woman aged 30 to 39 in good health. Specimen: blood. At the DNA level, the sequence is TGCAGTGCTCCTTCCCTAGCGGGAGACGCAGATACGCAGTATTTT. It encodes CSAPSLAGDADTQYF.